This note documents a single T cell receptor (beta chain) sequence. Its antigen is undetermined. The donors, nominally healthy at sampling, likely had unrecorded immune exposures. This entry belongs to a study of cytomegalovirus exposure and HLA in healthy donors. The study, taken as a whole, reports: Some TCR beta chains (roughly 160 of them) were listed as cytomegalovirus-associated. A later analysis found TCR association rates differed by HLA locus, highest for DRB1 and lowest for HLA-C. A later analysis linked a missense variant in DCLRE1C to the trimming of TCR beta V and J genes.

Both 60 Vbeta primers and 13 Jbeta primers went into the PCR. Method: immunoSEQ multiplex PCR; TCRdb's copy keeps in-frame clones and lacks some. Here the sample spans approximately 180,000 clones, over 70% being singletons. CDR1 and CDR2 (germline): SGHAT, FQNNGV. The CDR3 contains 14 residues. Trimming removed 1 base from V and 6 bases from J, with 10 bases in between. This sequence was found in a male donor in good health and CMV-seronegative. The specimen was PBMCs. J is TRBJ2-1 and V is TRBV11-2; a possible D gene is TRBD2 (6 bases). CDR3 DNA sequence: TGTGCCAGCAGCTTAGGCGGGATAGGCAATGAGCAGTTCTTC. This codes for CASSLGGIGNEQFF.